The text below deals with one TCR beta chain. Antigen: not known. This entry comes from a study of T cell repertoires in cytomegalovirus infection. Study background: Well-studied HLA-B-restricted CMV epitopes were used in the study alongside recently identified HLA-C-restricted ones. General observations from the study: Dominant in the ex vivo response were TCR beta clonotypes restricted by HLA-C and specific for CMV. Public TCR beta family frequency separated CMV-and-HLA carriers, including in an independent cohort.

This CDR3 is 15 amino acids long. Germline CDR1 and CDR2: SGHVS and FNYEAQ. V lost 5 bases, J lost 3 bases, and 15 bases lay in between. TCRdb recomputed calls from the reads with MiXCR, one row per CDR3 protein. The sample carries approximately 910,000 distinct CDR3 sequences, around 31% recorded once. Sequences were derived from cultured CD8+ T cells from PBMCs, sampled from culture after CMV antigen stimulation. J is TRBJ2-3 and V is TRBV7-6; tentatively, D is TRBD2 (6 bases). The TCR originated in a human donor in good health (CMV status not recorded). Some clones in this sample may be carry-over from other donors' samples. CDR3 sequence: CASSPLGRITDTQYF. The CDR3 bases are TGTGCCAGCAGCCCGTTGGGGAGGATTACAGATACGCAGTATTTT.